This T cell receptor (beta chain) was observed in a study of T-cell memory formation after mild COVID-19. The ends were cut back, 7 bases at V and 0 bases at J, with 16 bases in the middle. The CDR3 loop spans 15 amino acids. In germline, CDR1 is SNHLY, CDR2 FYNNEI. Via MiXCR, TCRdb re-called the 5' RACE reads, giving one row per CDR3 protein. The sample consists of fewer than 450,000 distinct CDR3 sequences, around a fifth of them appearing once. Specimen: PBMCs or a T cell subset sorted from them (not recorded which). The chain joins TRBV2 to TRBJ2-7; D could derive from TRBD1 or TRBD2 (5 bases each). This TCR was recovered from an adult woman who had mild COVID-19 (a few samples of this study predate the infection). Cell type and time point are not known. The CDR3: CASTPGLASSYEQYF. The CDR3 nucleotides are TGTGCCAGCACTCCGGGGCTAGCTAGCTCCTACGAGCAGTACTTC.